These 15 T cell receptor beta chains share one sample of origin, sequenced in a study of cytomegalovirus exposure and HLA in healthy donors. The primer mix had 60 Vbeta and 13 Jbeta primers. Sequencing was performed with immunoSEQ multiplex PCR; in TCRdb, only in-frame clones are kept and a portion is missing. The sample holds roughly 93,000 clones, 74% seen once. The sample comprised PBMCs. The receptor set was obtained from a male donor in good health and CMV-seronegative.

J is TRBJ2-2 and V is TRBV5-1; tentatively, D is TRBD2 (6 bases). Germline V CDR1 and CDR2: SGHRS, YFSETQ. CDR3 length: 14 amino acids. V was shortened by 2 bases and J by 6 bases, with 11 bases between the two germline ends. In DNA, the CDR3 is TGCGCCAGCAGCTTCGGCGGGACCGCCGGGGAGCTGTTTTTT. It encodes CASSFGGTAGELFF.

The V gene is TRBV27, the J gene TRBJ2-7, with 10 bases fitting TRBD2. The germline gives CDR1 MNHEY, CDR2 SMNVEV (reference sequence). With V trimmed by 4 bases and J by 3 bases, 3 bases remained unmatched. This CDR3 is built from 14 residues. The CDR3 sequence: CASSYKREGYEQYF. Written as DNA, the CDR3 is TGTGCCAGCAGTTATAAGCGGGAGGGCTACGAGCAGTACTTC.

Written as DNA, the CDR3 is TGTGCCAGCAGCGGGACAGCCCCCTACGGCTACACCTTC. It is translated as CASSGTAPYGYTF. The genes are TRBV7-9 and TRBJ1-2; 7 bases line up with TRBD1. Trimming removed 5 bases from V and 8 bases from J; junction bases left unmatched: 8. Germline CDR1 is SEHNR and CDR2 is FQNEAQ (reference sequence). The CDR3 spans 13 residues.

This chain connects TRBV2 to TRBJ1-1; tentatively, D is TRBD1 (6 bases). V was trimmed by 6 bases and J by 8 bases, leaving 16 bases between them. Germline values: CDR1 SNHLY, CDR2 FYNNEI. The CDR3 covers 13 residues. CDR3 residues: CASRNRVVGEAFF. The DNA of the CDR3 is TGTGCCAGCAGGAACAGGGTGGTAGGGGAAGCTTTCTTT.

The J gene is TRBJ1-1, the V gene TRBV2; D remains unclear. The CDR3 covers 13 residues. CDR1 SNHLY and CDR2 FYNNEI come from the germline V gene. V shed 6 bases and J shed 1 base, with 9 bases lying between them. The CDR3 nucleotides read TGTGCCAGCAGCGAACACGGGAACACTGAAGCTTTCTTT. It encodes CASSEHGNTEAFF. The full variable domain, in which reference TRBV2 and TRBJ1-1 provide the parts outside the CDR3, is EPEVTQTPSHQVTQMGQEVILRCVPISNHLYFYWYRQILGQKVEFLVSFYNNEISEKSEIFDDQFSVERPDGSNFTLKIRSTKLEDSAMYFCASSEHGNTEAFFGQGTRLTVV.

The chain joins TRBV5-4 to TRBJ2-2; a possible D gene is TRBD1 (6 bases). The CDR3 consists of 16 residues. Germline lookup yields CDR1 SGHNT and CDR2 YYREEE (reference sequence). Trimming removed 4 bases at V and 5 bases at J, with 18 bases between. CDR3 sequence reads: CASSLTGKGETGELFF. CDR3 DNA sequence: TGTGCCAGCAGCCTCACAGGAAAGGGGGAGACCGGGGAGCTGTTTTTT.

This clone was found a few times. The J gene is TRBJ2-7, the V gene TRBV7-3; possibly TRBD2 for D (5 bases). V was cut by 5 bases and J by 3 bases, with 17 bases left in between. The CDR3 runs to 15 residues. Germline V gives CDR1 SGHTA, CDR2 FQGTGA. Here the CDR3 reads CASSHRAVGVYEQYF. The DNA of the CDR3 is TGTGCCAGCAGCCATCGAGCGGTCGGGGTCTACGAGCAGTACTTC.

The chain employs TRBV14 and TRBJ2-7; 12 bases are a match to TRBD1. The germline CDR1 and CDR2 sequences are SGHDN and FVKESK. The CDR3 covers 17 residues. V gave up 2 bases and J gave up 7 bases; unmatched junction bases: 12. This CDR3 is CASSQRLPGQGAGEQYF. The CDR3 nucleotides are TGTGCCAGCAGCCAAAGGCTACCGGGACAGGGGGCGGGTGAGCAGTACTTC.

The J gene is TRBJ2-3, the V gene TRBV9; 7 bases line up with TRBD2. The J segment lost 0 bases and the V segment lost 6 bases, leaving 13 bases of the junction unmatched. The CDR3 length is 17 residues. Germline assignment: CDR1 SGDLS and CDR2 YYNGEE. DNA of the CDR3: TGTGCCAGCACGGTTAGCCCATGGGGGGGGAGCACAGATACGCAGTATTTT. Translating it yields CASTVSPWGGSTDTQYF.

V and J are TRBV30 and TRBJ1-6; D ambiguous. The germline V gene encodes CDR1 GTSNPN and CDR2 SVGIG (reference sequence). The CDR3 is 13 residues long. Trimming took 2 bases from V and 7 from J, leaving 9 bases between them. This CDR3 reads CAWSPPLNSPLHF. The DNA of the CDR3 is TGTGCCTGGAGTCCCCCCTTAAATTCACCCCTCCACTTT.

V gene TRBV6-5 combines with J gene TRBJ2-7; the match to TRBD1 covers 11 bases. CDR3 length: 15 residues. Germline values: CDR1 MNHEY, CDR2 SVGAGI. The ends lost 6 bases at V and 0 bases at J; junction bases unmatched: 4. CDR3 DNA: TGTGCCAGCAGAAAAGGGACAGGGGGCTCCTACGAGCAGTACTTC. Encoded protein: CASRKGTGGSYEQYF.

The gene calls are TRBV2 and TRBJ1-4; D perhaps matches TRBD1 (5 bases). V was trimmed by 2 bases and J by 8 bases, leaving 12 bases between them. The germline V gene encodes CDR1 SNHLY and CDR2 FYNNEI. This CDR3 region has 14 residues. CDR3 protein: CASSELGGGEKLFF. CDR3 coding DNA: TGTGCCAGCAGTGAATTGGGGGGAGGGGAAAAACTGTTTTTT.

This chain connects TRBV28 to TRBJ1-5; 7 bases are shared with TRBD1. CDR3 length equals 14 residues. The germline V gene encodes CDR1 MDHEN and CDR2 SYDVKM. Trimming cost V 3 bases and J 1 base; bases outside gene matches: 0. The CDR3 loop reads CASSLTGSNQPQHF. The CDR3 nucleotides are TGTGCCAGCAGTTTGACAGGGAGCAATCAGCCCCAGCATTTT.

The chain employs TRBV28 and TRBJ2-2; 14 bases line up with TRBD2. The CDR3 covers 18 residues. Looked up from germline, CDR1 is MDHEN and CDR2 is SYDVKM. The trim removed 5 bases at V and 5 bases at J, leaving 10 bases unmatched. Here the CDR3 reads CASSRGLAGVRPTGELFF. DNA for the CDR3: TGTGCCAGCAGTCGGGGACTAGCGGGAGTTCGTCCTACCGGGGAGCTGTTTTTT.

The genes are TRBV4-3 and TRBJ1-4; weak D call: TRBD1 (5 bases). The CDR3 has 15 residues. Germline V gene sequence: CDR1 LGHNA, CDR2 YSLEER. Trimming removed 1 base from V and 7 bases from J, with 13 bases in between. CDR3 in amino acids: CASSQAGGSAEKLFF. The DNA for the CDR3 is TGCGCCAGCAGCCAAGCCGGGGGTTCGGCTGAAAAACTGTTTTTT.